This paragraph covers one T cell receptor beta chain sequence. Its antigen is currently unknown. Isolated RNA was reverse transcribed into cDNA used as the sequencing template. Sequencing used immunoSEQ multiplex PCR; TCRdb keeps in-frame clones, though not all of them. This table holds about 200,000 clones, roughly two fifths found once. The sample's treatment: oral pan-JAK inhibitor, 5-10 mg twice daily. Researchers gathered lesional scalp punch biopsies and peripheral blood from patients with alopecia areata. These data come from a study of CD8+ T cells in alopecia areata. Across the study: In an open-label trial, patients got 5 to 10 mg tofacitinib twice daily. Study-level results: Scalp clonality and expanded CD8+ clones among the top 100 fell significantly with tofacitinib. For baseline CD8+ expansion, any link to response stays uncertain with one nonresponder.

The clonotype originates from a human donor with alopecia areata. The specimen comprised CD4+ T cells sorted from blood, sampled at approximately week 31, from a patient treated with tofacitinib.

The CDR3 nucleotides are TGTGCCAGCAGCTCGCAGGTAACAAATCAGCCCCAGCATTTT. As protein: CASSSQVTNQPQHF. The J gene is TRBJ1-5, the V gene TRBV7-9; D gene uncertain. Germline CDR1 and CDR2: SEHNR and FQNEAQ (reference sequence). The CDR3 is 14 residues long. Trimming removed 4 bases at V and 4 bases at J, with 11 bases between.